These 12 T cell receptor beta chains were sequenced from one sample in a study of beta chain features in type 1 diabetes. The isolated RNA, all of it, was reverse transcribed, so expressed TCRB transcripts were what got sequenced. Data came from immunoSEQ multiplex PCR; TCRdb stores just in-frame clones and leaves some out. This sample yields roughly 610,000 clones, of which about 14% are seen a single time; 0.07% to 0.095% belongs to the top ten. What was sequenced was naive CD4+ T cells from blood. The origin of the receptors is a man between 18 and 35 years old in good health.

CDR3 nucleotides: TGCGCCAGCAGCTTGGAACGCTTCTACGAGCAGTACTTC. This gives the protein CASSLERFYEQYF. The chain employs TRBV5-1 and TRBJ2-7; the D is unclear. This CDR3 region has 13 residues. With 0 bases removed from V and 3 bases from J, the gap between germline ends came to 7 bases. Germline values: CDR1 SGHRS, CDR2 YFSETQ.

This rearrangement joins TRBV7-6 to TRBJ2-3; TRBD1 matches at 8 bases. From germline, CDR1 is SGHVS and CDR2 FNYEAQ. This CDR3 spans 17 amino acids. Trimming took 5 bases from V and 4 from J; bases not matched to a gene: 14. The CDR3 sequence: CASSPQTGVRAPDTQYF. The CDR3 region has the DNA TGTGCCAGCAGCCCGCAGACAGGGGTCAGAGCACCAGATACGCAGTATTTT.

This clone was counted a few times. The chain couples TRBV7-2 to TRBJ2-5; no firm D call. Germline V gives CDR1 SGHTA, CDR2 FQGNSA. CDR3 size: 11 residues. Trimming pared 8 bases from V and 1 base from J, leaving 5 bases between. CDR3 residues: CASGIQETQYF. CDR3 DNA: TGTGCCAGCGGCATCCAAGAGACCCAGTACTTC.

This clone was detected a few times. This chain uses TRBV20-1 with TRBJ1-2; D unresolved. Trimming removed 4 bases from V and 7 bases from J, with 10 bases in between. Per germline, CDR1 DFQATT and CDR2 SNEGSKA (reference sequence). The CDR3 contains 11 residues. The CDR3 DNA reads TGCAGTGCTAATATTGGATCTGGCTACACCTTC. It encodes CSANIGSGYTF.

J is TRBJ1-3 and V is TRBV10-3; TRBD1 aligns across 8 bases. V lost 10 bases to trimming and J lost 0 bases; unmatched junction nucleotides: 5. Germline V CDR1 and CDR2: ENHRY, SYGVKD. The CDR3 length is 14 residues. Here the CDR3 reads CATRTGNSGNTIYF. DNA for the CDR3: TGTGCCACCCGGACAGGGAACTCTGGAAACACCATATATTTT.

The chain combines TRBV6-6 with TRBJ2-3; no clear D. V was cut by 1 base and J by 0 bases, with 2 bases left in between. This CDR3 spans 13 amino acids. CDR1 is MNHNY and CDR2 is SVGAGI in the germline V gene (reference sequence). CDR3 protein: CASSYFSTDTQYF. In nucleotides, the CDR3 is TGTGCCAGCAGTTACTTTAGCACAGATACGCAGTATTTT.

CDR3 protein: CASSLGQGSYEQYF. CDR3 DNA: TGCGCCAGCAGCTTGGGACAGGGGTCCTACGAGCAGTACTTC. The chain combines TRBV5-1 with TRBJ2-5, with TRBD1 matching over 8 bases. Near its end, the DNA agrees better with TRBJ2-7, so the J call may be wrong. The CDR3 length is 14 residues. Germline V lookup: CDR1 SGHRS, CDR2 YFSETQ.

The chain combines TRBV9 with TRBJ1-2; D unresolved. This CDR3 region has 12 residues. Trimming left V 0 bases short and J 11 bases short, with 11 bases between. Germline CDR1 SGDLS, CDR2 YYNGEE. In nucleotides, the CDR3 is TGTGCCAGCAGCGTAGTACGGGGAAGGTACACCTTC. Amino acid sequence: CASSVVRGRYTF.

This clone was found a few times. The chain has TRBV7-9 and TRBJ2-7, with D possibly being TRBD2 (6 bases). The CDR3 is made up of 13 amino acids. Germline V CDR1 and CDR2: SEHNR, FQNEAQ (reference sequence). Trimming cost V 5 bases and J 4 bases, with 12 bases left between them. The DNA for the CDR3 is TGTGCCAGCAGCCCCGGAGGAGGGTACGAGCAGTACTTC. Protein sequence: CASSPGGGYEQYF.

This clone was seen a handful of times. This CDR3 reads CASSIHAIGTGVQETQYF. The CDR3 DNA sequence: TGTGCCAGTAGTATTCACGCGATAGGGACAGGGGTACAAGAGACCCAGTACTTC. J is TRBJ2-5 and V is TRBV19; 10 bases are a match to TRBD1. With V trimmed by 3 bases and J by 2 bases, 12 bases remained unmatched. Germline CDR1 and CDR2: LNHDA and SQIVND (reference sequence). There are 18 residues in the CDR3.

The V and J genes are TRBV5-8 and TRBJ2-3; 11 positions agree with TRBD2. The CDR3 is 16 residues long. V lost 4 bases, J lost 2 bases, and 6 bases stayed unmatched. The germline V gene has CDR1 SGHTS and CDR2 YDEGEE. The CDR3 here is CASSAGLAGVTDTQYF. The CDR3 region has the DNA TGTGCCAGCAGCGCCGGACTAGCGGGTGTCACAGATACGCAGTATTTT.

This clone was recorded a few times. The chain uses TRBV11-2 and TRBJ2-1, with D possibly called TRBD1 or TRBD2 (5 bases each). CDR3 length: 16 residues. V dropped 6 bases and J dropped 0 bases, with 15 bases sitting between them. In germline, CDR1 is SGHAT, CDR2 FQNNGV. CDR3 amino acids: CASRPIGAASYNEQFF. The CDR3 DNA reads TGTGCCAGCAGGCCCATCGGGGCGGCCTCCTACAATGAGCAGTTCTTC.